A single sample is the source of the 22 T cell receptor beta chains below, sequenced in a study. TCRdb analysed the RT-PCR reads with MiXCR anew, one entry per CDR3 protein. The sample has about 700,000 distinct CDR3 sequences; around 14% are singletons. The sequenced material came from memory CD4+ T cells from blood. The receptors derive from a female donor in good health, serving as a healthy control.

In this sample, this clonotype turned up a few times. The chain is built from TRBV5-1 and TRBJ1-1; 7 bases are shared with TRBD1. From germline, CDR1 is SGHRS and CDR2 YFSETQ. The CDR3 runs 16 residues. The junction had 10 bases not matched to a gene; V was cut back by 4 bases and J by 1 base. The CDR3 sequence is CASSVSQGTANTEAFF. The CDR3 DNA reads TGCGCCAGCAGCGTATCACAGGGGACGGCGAACACTGAAGCTTTCTTT.

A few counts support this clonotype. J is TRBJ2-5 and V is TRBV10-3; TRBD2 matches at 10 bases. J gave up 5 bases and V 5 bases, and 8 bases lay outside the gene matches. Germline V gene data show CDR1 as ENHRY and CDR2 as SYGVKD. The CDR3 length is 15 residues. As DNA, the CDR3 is TGTGCCATCAGTAGGACTAGCGGCCCTTGGGAGACCCAGTACTTC. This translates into CAISRTSGPWETQYF.

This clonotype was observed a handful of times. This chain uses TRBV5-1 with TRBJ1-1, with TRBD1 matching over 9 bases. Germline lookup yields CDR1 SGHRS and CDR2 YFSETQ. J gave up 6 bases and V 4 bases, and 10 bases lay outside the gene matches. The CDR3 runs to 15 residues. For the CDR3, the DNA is TGCGCCAGCAGCGGACCGGGACAGGGAGGGGCTGAAGCTTTCTTT. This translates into CASSGPGQGGAEAFF. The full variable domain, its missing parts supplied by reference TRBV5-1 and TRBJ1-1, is KAGVTQTPRYLIKTRGQQVTLSCSPISGHRSVSWYQQTPGQGLQFLFEYFSETQRNKGNFPGRFSGRQFSNSRSEMNVSTLELGDSALYLCASSGPGQGGAEAFFGQGTRLTVV.

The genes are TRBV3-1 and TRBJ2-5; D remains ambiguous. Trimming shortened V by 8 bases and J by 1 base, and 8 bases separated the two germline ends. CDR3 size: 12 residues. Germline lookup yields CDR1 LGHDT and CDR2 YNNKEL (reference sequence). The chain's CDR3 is CASAAAQETQYF. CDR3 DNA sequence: TGTGCCAGCGCCGCGGCCCAAGAGACCCAGTACTTC.

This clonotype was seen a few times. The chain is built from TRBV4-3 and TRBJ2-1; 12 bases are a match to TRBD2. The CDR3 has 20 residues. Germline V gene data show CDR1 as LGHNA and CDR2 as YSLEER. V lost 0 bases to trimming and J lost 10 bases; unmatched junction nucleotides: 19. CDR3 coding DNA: TGCGCCAGCAGCCAAGACGTAAGAGAAGAGACTAGCGGGAGTTTTTCGGAGCAGTTCTTC. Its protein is CASSQDVREETSGSFSEQFF.

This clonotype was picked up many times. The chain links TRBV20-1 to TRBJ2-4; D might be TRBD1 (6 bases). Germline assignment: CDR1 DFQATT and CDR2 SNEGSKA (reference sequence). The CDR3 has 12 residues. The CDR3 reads CSPGATGNIQYF. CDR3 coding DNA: TGCAGCCCAGGTGCCACAGGGAACATTCAGTACTTC.

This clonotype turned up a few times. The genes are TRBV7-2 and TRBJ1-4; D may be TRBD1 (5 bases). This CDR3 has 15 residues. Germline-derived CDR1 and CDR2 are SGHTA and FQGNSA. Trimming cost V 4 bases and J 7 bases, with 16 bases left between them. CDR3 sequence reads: CASSSFGGVGEKLFF. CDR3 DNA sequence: TGTGCCAGCAGCTCGTTCGGGGGGGTCGGTGAAAAACTGTTTTTT.

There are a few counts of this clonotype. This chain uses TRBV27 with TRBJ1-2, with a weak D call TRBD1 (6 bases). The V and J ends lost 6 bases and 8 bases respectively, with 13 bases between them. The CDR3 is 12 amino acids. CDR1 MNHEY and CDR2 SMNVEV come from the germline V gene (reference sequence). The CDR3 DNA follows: TGTGCCAGCAGAGGGGACAAGGAAGGCTACACCTTC. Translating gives CASRGDKEGYTF.

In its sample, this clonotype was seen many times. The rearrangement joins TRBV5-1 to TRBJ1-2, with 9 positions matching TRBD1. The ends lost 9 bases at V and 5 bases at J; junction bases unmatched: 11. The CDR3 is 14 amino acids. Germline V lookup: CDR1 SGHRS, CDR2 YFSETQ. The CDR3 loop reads CATQPGQGPYGYTF. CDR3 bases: TGCGCCACCCAACCGGGACAGGGTCCATATGGCTACACCTTC.

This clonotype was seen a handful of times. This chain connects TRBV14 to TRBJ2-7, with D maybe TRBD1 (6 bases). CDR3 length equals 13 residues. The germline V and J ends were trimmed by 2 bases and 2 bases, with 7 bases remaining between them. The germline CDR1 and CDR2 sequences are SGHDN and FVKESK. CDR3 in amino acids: CASSQNRAYEQYF. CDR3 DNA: TGTGCCAGCAGCCAAAACAGGGCCTACGAGCAGTACTTC.

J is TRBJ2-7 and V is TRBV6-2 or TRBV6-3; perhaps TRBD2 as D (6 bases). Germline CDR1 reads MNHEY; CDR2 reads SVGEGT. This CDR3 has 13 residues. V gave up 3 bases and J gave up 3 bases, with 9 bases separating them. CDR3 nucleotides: TGTGCCAGCAGTTATGGAGGGGTCTACGAGCAGTACTTC. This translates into CASSYGGVYEQYF.

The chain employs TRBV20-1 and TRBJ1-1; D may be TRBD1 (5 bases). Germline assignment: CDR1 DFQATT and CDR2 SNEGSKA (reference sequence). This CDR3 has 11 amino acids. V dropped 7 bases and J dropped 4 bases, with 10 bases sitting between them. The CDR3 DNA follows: TGCAGTGAAGGGACGAGCACTGAAGCTTTCTTT. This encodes CSEGTSTEAFF.

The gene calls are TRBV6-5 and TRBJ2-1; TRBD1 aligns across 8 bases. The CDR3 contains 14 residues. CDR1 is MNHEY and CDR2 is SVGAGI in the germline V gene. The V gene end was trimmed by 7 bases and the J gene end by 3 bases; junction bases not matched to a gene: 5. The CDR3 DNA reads TGTGCCAGCAATGACAGGGGAGGCTACAATGAGCAGTTCTTC. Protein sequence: CASNDRGGYNEQFF.

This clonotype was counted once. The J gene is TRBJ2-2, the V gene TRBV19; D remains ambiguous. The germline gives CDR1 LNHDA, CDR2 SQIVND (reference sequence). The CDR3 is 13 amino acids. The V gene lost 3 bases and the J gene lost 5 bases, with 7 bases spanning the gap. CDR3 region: CASSIGGTGELFF. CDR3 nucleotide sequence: TGTGCCAGTAGTATCGGTGGAACCGGGGAGCTGTTTTTT. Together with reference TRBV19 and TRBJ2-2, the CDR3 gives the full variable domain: DGGITQSPKYLFRKEGQNVTLSCEQNLNHDAMYWYRQDPGQGLRLIYYSQIVNDFQKGDIAEGYSVSREKKESFPLTVTSAQKNPTAFYLCASSIGGTGELFFGEGSRLTVL.

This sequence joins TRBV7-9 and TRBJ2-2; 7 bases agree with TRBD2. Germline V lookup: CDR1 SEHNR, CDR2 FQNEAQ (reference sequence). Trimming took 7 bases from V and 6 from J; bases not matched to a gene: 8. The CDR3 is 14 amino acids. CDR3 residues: CASTRAGLAGELFF. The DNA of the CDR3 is TGTGCCAGCACCAGAGCGGGATTAGCCGGGGAGCTGTTTTTT.

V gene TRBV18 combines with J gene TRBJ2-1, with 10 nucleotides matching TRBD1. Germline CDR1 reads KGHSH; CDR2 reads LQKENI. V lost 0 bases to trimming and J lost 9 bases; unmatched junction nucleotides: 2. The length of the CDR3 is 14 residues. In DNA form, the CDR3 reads TGTGCCAGCTCACCACCGGGGGACAGGGGTGAGCAGTTCTTC. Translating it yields CASSPPGDRGEQFF.

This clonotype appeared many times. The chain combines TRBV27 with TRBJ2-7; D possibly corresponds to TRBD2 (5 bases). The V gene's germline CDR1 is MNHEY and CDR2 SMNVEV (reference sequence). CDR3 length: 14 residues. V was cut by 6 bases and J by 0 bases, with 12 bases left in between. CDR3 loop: CASREEGHSYEQYF. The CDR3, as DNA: TGTGCCAGCAGGGAGGAAGGGCACTCCTACGAGCAGTACTTC.

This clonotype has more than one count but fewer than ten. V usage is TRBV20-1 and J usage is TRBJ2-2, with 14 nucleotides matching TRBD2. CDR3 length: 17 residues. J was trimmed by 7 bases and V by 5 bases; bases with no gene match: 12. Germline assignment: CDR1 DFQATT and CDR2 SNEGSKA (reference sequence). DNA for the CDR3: TGCAGTGCTCCCAGACTAGCGGGAGGGCCGGGTGGCGGGGAGCTGTTTTTT. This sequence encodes CSAPRLAGGPGGGELFF.

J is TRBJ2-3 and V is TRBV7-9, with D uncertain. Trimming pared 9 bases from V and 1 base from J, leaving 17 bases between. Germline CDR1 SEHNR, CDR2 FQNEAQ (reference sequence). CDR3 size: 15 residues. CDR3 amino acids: CASSEVLSGTDTQYF. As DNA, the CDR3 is TGTGCCAGTTCCGAGGTCCTATCGGGCACAGATACGCAGTATTTT.

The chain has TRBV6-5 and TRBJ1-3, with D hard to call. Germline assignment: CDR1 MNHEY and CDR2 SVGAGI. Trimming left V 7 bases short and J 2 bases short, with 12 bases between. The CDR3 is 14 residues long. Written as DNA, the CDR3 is TGTGCCAGCATCGAGTCCCTCCCTGGAAACACCATATATTTT. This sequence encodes CASIESLPGNTIYF.

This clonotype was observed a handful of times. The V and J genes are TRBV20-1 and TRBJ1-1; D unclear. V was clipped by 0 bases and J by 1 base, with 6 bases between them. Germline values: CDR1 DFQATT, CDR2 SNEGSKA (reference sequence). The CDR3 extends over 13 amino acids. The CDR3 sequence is CSARDTGNTEAFF. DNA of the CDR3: TGCAGTGCTAGAGATACCGGGAACACTGAAGCTTTCTTT.

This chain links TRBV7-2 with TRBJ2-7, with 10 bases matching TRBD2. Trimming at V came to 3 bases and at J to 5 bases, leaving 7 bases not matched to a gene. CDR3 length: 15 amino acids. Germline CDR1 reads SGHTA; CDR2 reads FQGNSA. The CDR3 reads CASSFPLAGVHEQYF. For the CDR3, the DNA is TGTGCCAGCAGCTTCCCTCTAGCGGGAGTTCACGAGCAGTACTTC.